These T cell receptor beta chains were read from a single sample in a study of blood T cell repertoires in COVID-19. Some clones are missing from TCRdb's copy, which holds only in-frame ones; the method was immunoSEQ multiplex PCR. The profile covers about 180,000 clones, with 89% appearing a single time and under 3% taken by the ten largest. Sequences were obtained from PBMCs or T cells enriched from blood (not recorded which). The receptors here all came from a woman in her thirties or forties with acute COVID-19. The CDR3 runs from the conserved cysteine through the conserved F or W. The D gene is left open where the match is weak. Clone size appears in some rows only: once, few, many, or a class for an expanded clone.

cdr3_nt	cdr3_aa	clone_size	j_call	v_call	d_call
TGTGCCACCGGGGACAGGGGGCGAAACACCATATATTTT	CATGDRGRNTIYF	NA	TRBJ1-3	TRBV15	TRBD1
TGTGCCAGCAGCGCGAGTTGTCCCGGGGAGCTGTTTTTT	CASSASCPGELFF	NA	TRBJ2-2	TRBV21-1	NA
TGTGCCAGTAGCGCGGGACAGCGTAGTTATGGCTACACCTTC	CASSAGQRSYGYTF	NA	TRBJ1-2	TRBV19	TRBD1
TGTGCCAGCAGTGGACTACAGGGGGCTAACTATGGCTACACCTTC	CASSGLQGANYGYTF	NA	TRBJ1-2	TRBV2	TRBD1
TGCGCCAGCCATCCCGGGGGTCTGTACCAAGAGACCCAGTACTTC	CASHPGGLYQETQYF	NA	TRBJ2-5	TRBV5-1	NA
TGCAGCGTTGAAGATCAGTTCTGGGACAGGGACACTGAAGCTTTCTTT	CSVEDQFWDRDTEAFF	NA	TRBJ1-1	TRBV29-1	TRBD1
TGCGCCAGCAGCTTGGCCCCGGGACACCCAGATGGCTACACCTTC	CASSLAPGHPDGYTF	NA	TRBJ1-2	TRBV5-1	NA
TGTGCCAGCATGAGTAACAGGCTCTCTGGGGCCAACGTCCTGACTTTC	CASMSNRLSGANVLTF	once	TRBJ2-6	TRBV6-6	NA
TGTGCCAGCAGTGACTTCAGTACTAGCCCCTTT	CASSDFSTSPF	NA	TRBJ1-6	TRBV6-4	NA
TGCAGCGTTTCCCCAGGGGCAAACACCGGGGAGCTGTTTTTT	CSVSPGANTGELFF	NA	TRBJ2-2	TRBV29-1	NA
TGTGCCAGCAGCCTTCAGGGGGTCTACTATGGCTACACCTTC	CASSLQGVYYGYTF	once	TRBJ1-2	TRBV5-4	TRBD1
TGTGCCAGTAGTAACAGGGGGCGCGATGAAAAACTGTTTTTT	CASSNRGRDEKLFF	once	TRBJ1-4	TRBV19	TRBD1
TGTGCCAGCAGACATGACAGTTACGAGCAGTACTTC	CASRHDSYEQYF	NA	TRBJ2-7	TRBV6-1	NA
TGTGCCTGGGGGGACAGCCGGGAGACCCAGTACTTC	CAWGDSRETQYF	NA	TRBJ2-5	TRBV30	TRBD1
TGTGCCAGCAGTAAGCCCGGGACAGGGTCCTACAATGAGCAGTTCTTC	CASSKPGTGSYNEQFF	NA	TRBJ2-1	TRBV25-1	TRBD1
TGTGCCAGTAGTGAGTTAGCGGGAGGAGCCACAGATACGCAGTATTTT	CASSELAGGATDTQYF	NA	TRBJ2-3	TRBV19	TRBD2
TGTGCCAGCAGTTACGAGCAGGGGGAGGTGACCCAGTACTTC	CASSYEQGEVTQYF	NA	TRBJ2-5	TRBV6-5	NA
TGTGCCAGCAGTTACATGCGGGAGGGCGGGGAGCTGTTTTTT	CASSYMREGGELFF	NA	TRBJ2-2	TRBV6-5	TRBD2
TGCGCCAGCAGCCAAGACGGGACAGGGGGCGCGGGAGAGACCCAGTACTTC	CASSQDGTGGAGETQYF	NA	TRBJ2-5	TRBV4-1	TRBD1
TGTGCCTGGAGTGTACGGAAGGGGGTACAGTCCAACTATGGCTACACCTTC	CAWSVRKGVQSNYGYTF	few	TRBJ1-2	TRBV30	NA
TGTGCCAGCAGCCAAGGGGGGAGGGACGAGCAGTACTTC	CASSQGGRDEQYF	NA	TRBJ2-7	TRBV3-1/TRBV3-2	TRBD2
TGCGCCAGCAGCTTGCAGGGTGGGGTGGGCTACGAGCAGTACTTC	CASSLQGGVGYEQYF	NA	TRBJ2-7	TRBV5-1	NA
TGTGCCAGCTCACAGCGGGAGCTTTCCTACGAGCAGTACTTC	CASSQRELSYEQYF	NA	TRBJ2-7	TRBV18	TRBD2
TGTGCCAGCAGCCCCGGGACAGCTTACAATGAGCAGTTCTTC	CASSPGTAYNEQFF	NA	TRBJ2-1	TRBV3-1/TRBV3-2	TRBD1
TGCGCCAGCAGCCAAGAAGGTAGCAGCAGCTCCTACGAGCAGTACTTC	CASSQEGSSSSYEQYF	NA	TRBJ2-7	TRBV4-1	NA
TGTGCCACCAGCGACAGGGGGACAGATACGCAGTATTTT	CATSDRGTDTQYF	NA	TRBJ2-3	TRBV15	TRBD1
TGTGCCATAGCTGGCGGGGGACAGGGGAACACTGAAGCTTTCTTT	CAIAGGGQGNTEAFF	NA	TRBJ1-1	TRBV21-1	NA
TGTGCCAGCAGCGCCCCGGGGCGGGAGGGCCCCGTCTACAATGAGCAGTTCTTC	CASSAPGREGPVYNEQFF	NA	TRBJ2-1	TRBV9	TRBD2
TGTGCCAGCAGCCCCCGACAGGGCAGCACAGATACGCAGTATTTT	CASSPRQGSTDTQYF	NA	TRBJ2-3	TRBV9	TRBD1
TGTGCCAGCAGCTGGGGGACTAGCGGGGGGACAGAGACCCAGTACTTC	CASSWGTSGGTETQYF	NA	TRBJ2-5	TRBV5-6	TRBD2
TGTGCCAGCAGTGAAGGGTTAGCCACCCTCACAGATACGCAGTATTTT	CASSEGLATLTDTQYF	NA	TRBJ2-3	TRBV6-1	NA
TGTGCCAGCAGTTCGACCTCGGGACAGATTAGAACCTTC	CASSSTSGQIRTF	NA	TRBJ1-2	TRBV28	TRBD1
TGTGCCAGCAGGCCCCTCGGGGGGGCCCACTCCTACGAGCAGTACTTC	CASRPLGGAHSYEQYF	NA	TRBJ2-7	TRBV27	TRBD2
TGCGCCAGCAGTGATTCCGGGACAGGGAGAACAGATACGCAGTATTTT	CASSDSGTGRTDTQYF	NA	TRBJ2-3	TRBV10-1	TRBD1
TGTGCCAGCAGCTTAGGAACAGTGGACACCTATGGCTACACCTTC	CASSLGTVDTYGYTF	NA	TRBJ1-2	TRBV5-8	NA
TGCGCCAGCAGCCTGGCCTACTCAAGGGAGCGGAACTATGGCTACACCTTC	CASSLAYSRERNYGYTF	NA	TRBJ1-2	TRBV5-1	NA
TGTGCCAGCAGCCAAGATGGGACAGGGCTAGGGGATGAGCAGTTCTTC	CASSQDGTGLGDEQFF	NA	TRBJ2-1	TRBV3-1/TRBV3-2	TRBD1
TGTGCCAGCAGCTTAGAGGAAAGGAGCACTTCGCATGGCTACACCTTC	CASSLEERSTSHGYTF	NA	TRBJ1-2	TRBV7-9	NA
TGTGCCAGTAGTATAGACCCCAGGGAGGGCACAGATACGCAGTATTTT	CASSIDPREGTDTQYF	NA	TRBJ2-3	TRBV19	NA
TGCAGTGCAGAGGATGTCTACGAGCAGTACTTC	CSAEDVYEQYF	NA	TRBJ2-7	TRBV20-1	NA
TGTGCCAGCAGCCTCCCCAAAGGAGCGGGGGGGCCCCCCGGGCAGTATTTT	CASSLPKGAGGPPGQYF	NA	TRBJ2-3	TRBV3-1/TRBV3-2	TRBD2
TGTGCCAGCAGCTTCGGGGGGGGCGCCGGGGCGCTTACGGGCGGCTACACCTTC	CASSFGGGAGALTGGYTF	once	TRBJ1-2	TRBV7-9	NA
TGTGCCAGCACACCTACCGGGGGGCAACTTTCTGGGGCCAACGTCCTGACTTTC	CASTPTGGQLSGANVLTF	NA	TRBJ2-6	TRBV28	NA
TGCGCCAGCAGTGAGTCGTTAGCGGGGCATAGTACCGGGGAGCTGTTTTTT	CASSESLAGHSTGELFF	NA	TRBJ2-2	TRBV10-1	TRBD2
TGTGCCACCAGTGACCTGGGACAGGGTTACCACAATGAGCAGTTCTTC	CATSDLGQGYHNEQFF	NA	TRBJ2-1	TRBV24-1	TRBD1
TGTGCCAGTAGTGTCTTGCGGGGGGCCCAAGAGACCCAGTACTTC	CASSVLRGAQETQYF	NA	TRBJ2-5	TRBV19	TRBD2
TGTGCCTGGAGTCGGGACGACAGGGGTTCCTATGAGCAGTTCTTC	CAWSRDDRGSYEQFF	NA	TRBJ2-1	TRBV30	TRBD1
TGCGCCAGCAGCCAAGGGTTCGCTAGTGCGAGTAATGAGCAGTTCTTC	CASSQGFASASNEQFF	NA	TRBJ2-1	TRBV4-3	NA
TGTGCCAGCAGGGGGGGACAGGAGAAAGAGACCCAGTACTTC	CASRGGQEKETQYF	NA	TRBJ2-5	TRBV2	TRBD1
TGTGCCAGCAGACCCAGCGGGGGGGGCCCCCAAGAGACCCAGTACTTC	CASRPSGGGPQETQYF	NA	TRBJ2-5	TRBV28	TRBD2
TGTGCCAGCAGATATGACAGATCTAACTATGGCTACACCTTC	CASRYDRSNYGYTF	NA	TRBJ1-2	TRBV5-5	NA
TGTGCCAGCTCGCGGGGGCTGGCGAGTGGTGAGCAGTTCTTC	CASSRGLASGEQFF	NA	TRBJ2-1	TRBV7-3	NA
TGCGCCAGCAGCCTCGACAGGGTTTCTAGCACAGATACGCAGTATTTT	CASSLDRVSSTDTQYF	NA	TRBJ2-3	TRBV5-1	TRBD1
TGTGCCAGCAGTGGGCAGGGGGGCAATCAGCCCCAGCATTTT	CASSGQGGNQPQHF	NA	TRBJ1-5	TRBV2	TRBD1
TGTGCCAGCAGCCATGGCACCGGGACAGGGGCTGAAAAACTGTTTTTT	CASSHGTGTGAEKLFF	NA	TRBJ1-4	TRBV3-1/TRBV3-2	TRBD1
TGTGCCAGCAGCCAAGGCGACAGGGCTGGGTATGGCTACACCTTC	CASSQGDRAGYGYTF	NA	TRBJ1-2	TRBV4-2	TRBD1
TGTGCCAGCAGCTTCCAGGGAGGGGAGACCCAGTACTTC	CASSFQGGETQYF	NA	TRBJ2-5	TRBV11-2	TRBD2
TGTGCCAGCAAGAGGACAGGGCGTGACTATGGCTACACCTTC	CASKRTGRDYGYTF	NA	TRBJ1-2	TRBV27	TRBD1
TGTGCCTGGGCCGGGGGTTGGGATCAGCCCCAGCATTTT	CAWAGGWDQPQHF	NA	TRBJ1-5	TRBV30	NA
TGTGCCAGCAGTGCAGGGACTAGCGGGTGGGGCACAGATACGCAGTATTTT	CASSAGTSGWGTDTQYF	NA	TRBJ2-3	TRBV9	TRBD2